These T cell receptor beta chains were read from a single sample in a study of Ad26.COV2.S vaccination and SARS-CoV-2 variants. Libraries were prepared by immunoSEQ multiplex PCR; TCRdb keeps only in-frame clonotypes and omits some of them. The repertoire includes 400,000 to 500,000 clones, about 88% of them detected once, and around 2.6% sits in the top ten. This material consisted of peripheral blood, taken in a trial of Ad26.COV2.S vaccine versus placebo. Source of these receptors: a person aged 18-65 years who received the Ad26.COV2.S COVID-19 vaccine or a placebo. Each CDR3 is given with its conserved first and last residue. The D gene is left open where the match is weak. Rows may omit the clone size; those that give it use once, few, many or a size class.

D gene: -
V gene: TRBV9
clone size: -
J gene: TRBJ2-3
CDR3 protein: CASSGKLAQSTDTQYF
CDR3 DNA: TGTGCCAGCAGCGGCAAGTTGGCCCAAAGCACAGATACGCAGTATTTT

D gene: TRBD1
V gene: TRBV5-4
clone size: -
J gene: TRBJ2-3
CDR3 protein: CASSFGTGNPDTQYF
CDR3 DNA: TGTGCCAGCAGCTTCGGGACAGGGAACCCAGATACGCAGTATTTT

D gene: -
V gene: TRBV25-1
clone size: -
J gene: TRBJ2-5
CDR3 protein: CASSEYLLGDGETQYF
CDR3 DNA: TGTGCCAGCAGTGAATACCTGCTGGGGGACGGGGAGACCCAGTACTTC

D gene: -
V gene: TRBV19
clone size: -
J gene: TRBJ2-7
CDR3 protein: CASSKAGRIYEQYF
CDR3 DNA: TGTGCCAGTAGTAAGGCAGGGCGGATCTACGAGCAGTACTTC

D gene: -
V gene: TRBV7-2
clone size: -
J gene: TRBJ2-1
CDR3 protein: CASSTLPRGEQFF
CDR3 DNA: TGTGCCAGCAGCACGTTGCCCCGAGGGGAGCAGTTCTTC

D gene: TRBD1
V gene: TRBV9
clone size: -
J gene: TRBJ2-4
CDR3 protein: CASSPGQAQGNIQYF
CDR3 DNA: TGTGCCAGCAGCCCAGGACAGGCCCAAGGGAACATTCAGTACTTC

D gene: -
V gene: TRBV5-4
clone size: -
J gene: TRBJ2-6
CDR3 protein: CASSSGTQGANVLTF
CDR3 DNA: TGTGCCAGCAGCTCCGGGACTCAGGGGGCCAACGTCCTGACTTTC

D gene: TRBD2
V gene: TRBV7-2
clone size: -
J gene: TRBJ2-3
CDR3 protein: CASSLGGISDTQYF
CDR3 DNA: TGTGCCAGCAGCTTGGGGGGGATTTCAGATACGCAGTATTTT

D gene: -
V gene: TRBV7-9
clone size: -
J gene: TRBJ2-3
CDR3 protein: CASSLRALSRDTQYF
CDR3 DNA: TGTGCCAGCAGCTTAAGAGCTCTTTCTAGGGATACGCAGTATTTT

D gene: -
V gene: TRBV30
clone size: -
J gene: TRBJ1-2
CDR3 protein: CAWNRFMAANYGYTF
CDR3 DNA: TGTGCCTGGAACCGGTTTATGGCGGCTAACTATGGCTACACCTTC

D gene: -
V gene: TRBV18
clone size: once
J gene: TRBJ1-1
CDR3 protein: CASSITGKGNTEAFF
CDR3 DNA: TGTGCCAGCTCAATAACGGGAAAGGGCAACACTGAAGCTTTCTTT

D gene: -
V gene: TRBV7-2
clone size: -
J gene: TRBJ1-1
CDR3 protein: CASSFGRRNTEAFF
CDR3 DNA: TGTGCCAGCAGTTTTGGAAGGCGGAACACTGAAGCTTTCTTT

D gene: TRBD1
V gene: TRBV7-2
clone size: few
J gene: TRBJ1-5
CDR3 protein: CASSPWDREVQPQHF
CDR3 DNA: TGTGCCAGCAGCCCCTGGGACAGAGAAGTTCAGCCCCAGCATTTT

D gene: -
V gene: TRBV19
clone size: -
J gene: TRBJ1-2
CDR3 protein: CASSPTGSGGYGYTF
CDR3 DNA: TGTGCCAGTAGCCCCACAGGGTCTGGCGGCTATGGCTACACCTTC

D gene: -
V gene: TRBV5-1
clone size: -
J gene: TRBJ1-3
CDR3 protein: CASSLEGGAGNTIYF
CDR3 DNA: TGCGCCAGCAGCTTGGAAGGGGGGGCTGGAAACACCATATATTTT

D gene: -
V gene: TRBV2
clone size: -
J gene: TRBJ1-1
CDR3 protein: CASRPLGVNTEAFF
CDR3 DNA: TGTGCCAGCCGGCCTTTGGGGGTGAACACTGAAGCTTTCTTT

D gene: TRBD2
V gene: TRBV16
clone size: -
J gene: TRBJ2-1
CDR3 protein: CAITAGAPYNEQFF
CDR3 DNA: TGTGCCATCACCGCGGGAGCGCCCTACAATGAGCAGTTCTTC

D gene: -
V gene: TRBV29-1
clone size: -
J gene: TRBJ2-7
CDR3 protein: CSVEGDGTYEQYF
CDR3 DNA: TGCAGCGTTGAAGGGGACGGCACCTACGAGCAGTACTTC

D gene: -
V gene: TRBV11-3
clone size: -
J gene: TRBJ1-3
CDR3 protein: CASSLASGAGNTIYF
CDR3 DNA: TGTGCCAGCAGCTTGGCCTCAGGGGCTGGAAACACCATATATTTT

D gene: -
V gene: TRBV19
clone size: -
J gene: TRBJ2-2
CDR3 protein: CAVVNRENTGELFF
CDR3 DNA: TGTGCCGTAGTTAACAGAGAAAACACCGGGGAGCTGTTTTTT

D gene: -
V gene: TRBV3-1/TRBV3-2
clone size: -
J gene: TRBJ1-2
CDR3 protein: CASTLVGVGGYTF
CDR3 DNA: TGTGCCAGCACCCTAGTGGGGGTCGGTGGCTACACCTTC

D gene: TRBD2
V gene: TRBV14
clone size: -
J gene: TRBJ2-1
CDR3 protein: CASSQLGRGGPDEQFF
CDR3 DNA: TGTGCCAGCAGCCAACTTGGTCGGGGAGGGCCCGATGAGCAGTTCTTC

D gene: -
V gene: TRBV18
clone size: -
J gene: TRBJ1-2
CDR3 protein: CASSPLAGRRDYGYTF
CDR3 DNA: TGTGCCAGCTCACCCCTCGCGGGGCGTCGGGACTATGGCTACACCTTC

D gene: -
V gene: TRBV6-4
clone size: few
J gene: TRBJ1-1
CDR3 protein: CARLILREVEAFF
CDR3 DNA: TGTGCCAGACTTATACTTCGTGAAGTGGAAGCTTTCTTT

D gene: TRBD1
V gene: TRBV4-2
clone size: -
J gene: TRBJ1-4
CDR3 protein: CASSVPGQGNEKLFF
CDR3 DNA: TGTGCCAGCAGCGTTCCGGGACAGGGGAATGAAAAACTGTTTTTT

D gene: -
V gene: TRBV3-1/TRBV3-2
clone size: -
J gene: TRBJ1-1
CDR3 protein: CASSQAQGYVPAAFF
CDR3 DNA: TGTGCCAGCAGCCAAGCCCAGGGGTACGTTCCTGCAGCTTTCTTT

D gene: TRBD1
V gene: TRBV5-1
clone size: -
J gene: TRBJ1-1
CDR3 protein: CASRVGQENTEAFF
CDR3 DNA: TGCGCCAGCAGGGTGGGACAGGAGAACACTGAAGCTTTCTTT

D gene: -
V gene: TRBV4-2
clone size: once
J gene: TRBJ1-2
CDR3 protein: CASSQQATYGYTF
CDR3 DNA: TGTGCCAGCAGCCAACAGGCGACCTATGGCTACACCTTC

D gene: -
V gene: TRBV7-3
clone size: -
J gene: TRBJ2-1
CDR3 protein: CASSLGGLNEQFF
CDR3 DNA: TGTGCCAGCAGCTTAGGGGGTCTCAATGAGCAGTTCTTC

D gene: -
V gene: TRBV5-7
clone size: -
J gene: TRBJ1-1
CDR3 protein: CASSLRVGDLTEAFF
CDR3 DNA: TGTGCCAGCAGCCTCAGGGTGGGAGATCTCACTGAAGCTTTCTTT

D gene: TRBD2
V gene: TRBV27
clone size: -
J gene: TRBJ2-3
CDR3 protein: CASSSSPGLAGAGRSTDTQYF
CDR3 DNA: TGTGCCAGCAGTTCGTCACCTGGACTAGCGGGAGCGGGGAGAAGCACAGATACGCAGTATTTT

D gene: -
V gene: TRBV30
clone size: -
J gene: TRBJ2-1
CDR3 protein: CAWSLIRGPYNEQFF
CDR3 DNA: TGTGCCTGGTCATTAATTAGGGGTCCCTACAATGAGCAGTTCTTC

D gene: TRBD1
V gene: TRBV4-2
clone size: -
J gene: TRBJ1-5
CDR3 protein: CASSQDPQGEFRNQPQHF
CDR3 DNA: TGTGCCAGCAGCCAAGATCCCCAGGGGGAGTTTCGCAATCAGCCCCAGCATTTT

D gene: -
V gene: TRBV3-1/TRBV3-2
clone size: -
J gene: TRBJ1-5
CDR3 protein: CASSLGAASNQPQHF
CDR3 DNA: TGTGCCAGCAGCCTGGGGGCAGCTAGCAATCAGCCCCAGCATTTT

D gene: TRBD2
V gene: TRBV6-5
clone size: once
J gene: TRBJ2-1
CDR3 protein: CASSGTSGNNEQFF
CDR3 DNA: TGTGCCAGCAGCGGGACTAGCGGGAACAATGAGCAGTTCTTC

D gene: -
V gene: TRBV28
clone size: -
J gene: TRBJ1-2
CDR3 protein: CASSQTGDGYTF
CDR3 DNA: TGTGCCAGCAGTCAGACAGGAGATGGCTACACCTTC

D gene: -
V gene: TRBV3-1/TRBV3-2
clone size: -
J gene: TRBJ1-1
CDR3 protein: CASSLQRDTEAFF
CDR3 DNA: TGTGCCAGCAGCCTTCAGAGGGACACTGAAGCTTTCTTT

D gene: -
V gene: TRBV20-1
clone size: -
J gene: TRBJ2-3
CDR3 protein: CSAWGADTQYF
CDR3 DNA: TGCAGTGCCTGGGGGGCAGATACGCAGTATTTT

D gene: TRBD1
V gene: TRBV4-3
clone size: -
J gene: TRBJ1-2
CDR3 protein: CASSQGGGQGSYGYTF
CDR3 DNA: TGCGCCAGCAGCCAGGGGGGGGGACAGGGAAGTTATGGCTACACCTTC

D gene: -
V gene: TRBV12-5
clone size: once
J gene: TRBJ1-2
CDR3 protein: CASGLGQGKGGYTF
CDR3 DNA: TGTGCTAGTGGTTTGGGGCAGGGGAAGGGAGGCTACACCTTC

D gene: TRBD2
V gene: TRBV19
clone size: -
J gene: TRBJ2-2
CDR3 protein: CASSIAGRAATGELFF
CDR3 DNA: TGTGCCAGTAGTATAGCTGGGAGGGCAGCCACCGGGGAGCTGTTTTTT

D gene: TRBD2
V gene: TRBV5-1
clone size: -
J gene: TRBJ2-3
CDR3 protein: CASSYPYLAGGADTQYF
CDR3 DNA: TGCGCCAGCAGCTACCCATATTTAGCGGGAGGGGCAGATACGCAGTATTTT

D gene: -
V gene: TRBV5-1
clone size: -
J gene: TRBJ1-1
CDR3 protein: CASSVRPAGEAFF
CDR3 DNA: TGCGCCAGCAGCGTCCGCCCAGCGGGGGAAGCTTTCTTT

D gene: TRBD1
V gene: TRBV7-9
clone size: -
J gene: TRBJ2-1
CDR3 protein: CASSSLLDRGHNEQFF
CDR3 DNA: TGTGCCAGCAGCTCCCTCCTGGACAGGGGTCACAATGAGCAGTTCTTC

D gene: TRBD1
V gene: TRBV19
clone size: -
J gene: TRBJ1-5
CDR3 protein: CASRLTTGKAQPQHF
CDR3 DNA: TGTGCCAGTAGACTCACGACAGGGAAGGCTCAGCCCCAGCATTTT

D gene: -
V gene: TRBV19
clone size: -
J gene: TRBJ1-1
CDR3 protein: CASSIVWSGADHSEAFF
CDR3 DNA: TGTGCCAGTAGTATAGTATGGTCAGGGGCGGACCACTCTGAAGCTTTCTTT

D gene: TRBD1
V gene: TRBV13
clone size: once
J gene: TRBJ2-1
CDR3 protein: CASSLQTGGAYNEQFF
CDR3 DNA: TGTGCCAGCAGCTTACAGACAGGGGGCGCCTACAATGAGCAGTTCTTC

D gene: -
V gene: TRBV2
clone size: -
J gene: TRBJ1-3
CDR3 protein: CASSGGTNSGNTIYF
CDR3 DNA: TGTGCCAGCAGTGGGGGGACGAACTCTGGAAACACCATATATTTT